This record looks at one T cell receptor beta chain sequence and its context. This entry is derived from a study of blood T cells in healthy people across ages. The authors ran a second PCR of 7 to 11 cycles using a sample-barcoded 5' primer and a J-beta primer mix. TCRdb re-called the 5' RACE reads through MiXCR, storing one row per CDR3 protein. The table shows 550,000 to 750,000 distinct CDR3 sequences, with under 25% occurring only once. This receptor was taken from a man between 65 and 80 years old in good health. The sample taken for sequencing was blood.

CDR3 bases: TGTGCCAGCAGCCAAGATCAACAGAGCAATCAGCCCCAGCATTTT. Protein sequence: CASSQDQQSNQPQHF. The chain joins TRBV4-2 to TRBJ1-5; D unresolved. The CDR3 has 15 residues. The germline gives CDR1 LGHNA, CDR2 YNFKEQ. Trimming removed 0 bases from V and 1 base from J, with 7 bases in between.